A selection of T cell receptor beta chains follows, all from one sample in a study of cytomegalovirus exposure and HLA in healthy donors. Measured with immunoSEQ multiplex PCR; TCRdb has only the in-frame clones, and not every one. The sample consists of 90,000 to 130,000 clones, more than 75% of them appearing once. The source material was PBMCs. Source of these receptors: a man in his forties in good health and CMV-seronegative. Each CDR3 is given with its conserved first and last residue. Fields, in order: D gene, clone size, J gene, V gene, CDR3 protein, CDR3 DNA. The D gene is left open where the match is weak. Clone size is shown for a subset of rows, as once, few, many or a class of expanded clone.

d_call: NA; clone_size: NA; j_call: TRBJ1-2; v_call: TRBV6-5; cdr3_aa: CASKGDNNYGYTF; cdr3_nt: TGTGCCAGCAAGGGGGATAATAACTATGGCTACACCTTC
d_call: NA; clone_size: NA; j_call: TRBJ1-2; v_call: TRBV6-1; cdr3_aa: CASSPGDNYGYTF; cdr3_nt: TGTGCCAGCAGTCCCGGGGATAACTATGGCTACACCTTC
d_call: NA; clone_size: NA; j_call: TRBJ2-2; v_call: TRBV18; cdr3_aa: CASSYRETGELFF; cdr3_nt: TGTGCCAGCTCTTACAGGGAAACCGGGGAGCTGTTTTTT
d_call: NA; clone_size: NA; j_call: TRBJ1-1; v_call: TRBV7-2; cdr3_aa: CASSFFRTEAFF; cdr3_nt: TGTGCCAGCAGCTTCTTCAGGACTGAAGCTTTCTTT
d_call: TRBD1; clone_size: NA; j_call: TRBJ1-1; v_call: TRBV30; cdr3_aa: CACFTGTGALNTEAFF; cdr3_nt: TGTGCCTGTTTTACCGGGACAGGGGCCTTGAACACTGAAGCTTTCTTT
d_call: TRBD2; clone_size: NA; j_call: TRBJ2-3; v_call: TRBV6-5; cdr3_aa: CASSLAGSTDTQYF; cdr3_nt: TGTGCCAGCAGTCTAGCGGGGAGCACAGATACGCAGTATTTT
d_call: NA; clone_size: NA; j_call: TRBJ1-3; v_call: TRBV25-1; cdr3_aa: CASSEWSGLPSRNTIYF; cdr3_nt: TGTGCCAGCAGTGAATGGAGCGGTCTCCCCTCAAGAAACACCATATATTTT
d_call: NA; clone_size: once; j_call: TRBJ1-2; v_call: TRBV5-1; cdr3_aa: CASSRTQGGGGGYTF; cdr3_nt: TGCGCCAGCAGCAGAACACAGGGCGGTGGTGGTGGCTACACCTTC
d_call: TRBD2; clone_size: NA; j_call: TRBJ2-7; v_call: TRBV5-4; cdr3_aa: CASSSRLAPYEQYF; cdr3_nt: TGTGCCAGCAGCTCAAGACTAGCCCCCTACGAGCAGTACTTC
d_call: NA; clone_size: NA; j_call: TRBJ2-1; v_call: TRBV9; cdr3_aa: CASSVDRSSLDEQFF; cdr3_nt: TGTGCCAGCAGCGTAGATAGGAGTTCTCTGGATGAGCAGTTCTTC
d_call: NA; clone_size: NA; j_call: TRBJ1-3; v_call: TRBV15; cdr3_aa: CATSSGNSGNTIYF; cdr3_nt: TGTGCCACCAGCTCAGGCAATTCTGGAAACACCATATATTTT
d_call: NA; clone_size: NA; j_call: TRBJ2-1; v_call: TRBV10-3; cdr3_aa: CAISDYRFNEQFF; cdr3_nt: TGTGCCATCAGTGATTACAGATTCAATGAGCAGTTCTTC
d_call: NA; clone_size: NA; j_call: TRBJ1-3; v_call: TRBV6-5; cdr3_aa: CASSMTASGNTIYF; cdr3_nt: TGTGCCAGCAGCATGACAGCCTCTGGAAACACCATATATTTT
d_call: NA; clone_size: NA; j_call: TRBJ2-7; v_call: TRBV19; cdr3_aa: CASSLTGSDEQYF; cdr3_nt: TGTGCCAGTAGTCTCACAGGTTCCGACGAGCAGTACTTC
d_call: TRBD1; clone_size: NA; j_call: TRBJ1-5; v_call: TRBV7-9; cdr3_aa: CASSTDRPNQPQHF; cdr3_nt: TGTGCCAGCAGCACGGACAGGCCCAATCAGCCCCAGCATTTT
d_call: TRBD2; clone_size: once; j_call: TRBJ2-7; v_call: TRBV7-2; cdr3_aa: CASSFGGGPYEQYF; cdr3_nt: TGTGCCAGCAGCTTCGGCGGGGGGCCCTACGAGCAGTACTTC
d_call: NA; clone_size: NA; j_call: TRBJ2-1; v_call: TRBV6-1; cdr3_aa: CALGRDTPGTNEQFF; cdr3_nt: TGTGCGCTCGGCCGGGACACCCCGGGGACCAATGAGCAGTTCTTC
d_call: NA; clone_size: NA; j_call: TRBJ1-1; v_call: TRBV28; cdr3_aa: CASSLGGPLTEAFF; cdr3_nt: TGTGCCAGCTCCTTGGGAGGGCCTTTGACTGAAGCTTTCTTT
d_call: NA; clone_size: NA; j_call: TRBJ2-7; v_call: TRBV11-3; cdr3_aa: CASSLTGDYEQYF; cdr3_nt: TGTGCCAGCAGCTTAACGGGGGATTACGAGCAGTACTTC
d_call: NA; clone_size: NA; j_call: TRBJ2-7; v_call: TRBV28; cdr3_aa: CASGTASGEQYF; cdr3_nt: TGTGCCAGTGGGACAGCGAGCGGGGAGCAGTACTTC
d_call: NA; clone_size: NA; j_call: TRBJ2-6; v_call: TRBV2; cdr3_aa: CASSDRHSSGANVLTF; cdr3_nt: TGTGCCAGCAGTGATCGTCACAGCTCTGGGGCCAACGTCCTGACTTTC
d_call: NA; clone_size: NA; j_call: TRBJ1-1; v_call: TRBV30; cdr3_aa: CAWKDGGNTEAFF; cdr3_nt: TGTGCCTGGAAGGACGGGGGGAACACTGAAGCTTTCTTT
d_call: TRBD1; clone_size: few; j_call: TRBJ1-1; v_call: TRBV28; cdr3_aa: CASSLTGVMNTEAFF; cdr3_nt: TGTGCCAGCAGTCTAACAGGGGTCATGAACACTGAAGCTTTCTTT